Listed here are 21 T cell receptor beta chains from one sample, sequenced in a study of CD8 T cells in ankylosing spondylitis. One entry per CDR3 protein, called by TCRdb with MiXCR from the 5' RACE reads. The data show some 140,000 distinct CDR3 sequences, roughly an eighth seen once. Sequenced input: blood, either unsorted or a sorted T cell fraction (not recorded which). All receptors come from a female donor with ankylosing spondylitis or in good health (not recorded which).

The chain has TRBV6-5 and TRBJ2-1; 7 bases are shared with TRBD2. CDR3 length: 18 residues. V was pared by 2 bases and J by 4 bases, with 14 bases of the junction left unmatched. Germline assignment: CDR1 MNHEY and CDR2 SVGAGI. CDR3 sequence reads: CASSYNPPAGAIYNEQFF. CDR3 DNA sequence: TGTGCCAGCAGTTACAACCCTCCGGCGGGAGCGATATACAATGAGCAGTTCTTC.

This clonotype has at least ten counts. This chain connects TRBV5-1 to TRBJ2-1, with TRBD1 matching 7 bases. The CDR3 has 15 residues. Germline CDR1 reads SGHRS; CDR2 reads YFSETQ. J gave up 2 bases and V 0 bases, and 2 bases lay outside the gene matches. The DNA for the CDR3 is TGCGCCAGCAGCTTGGGACAGGGACCCTACAATGAGCAGTTCTTC. Translating gives CASSLGQGPYNEQFF.

This clonotype showed up many times. V is TRBV20-1 and J is TRBJ2-5; TRBD2 matches 7 bases. Germline values: CDR1 DFQATT, CDR2 SNEGSKA (reference sequence). V was pared by 0 bases and J by 3 bases, with 7 bases of the junction left unmatched. CDR3 length: 15 residues. CDR3 nucleotide sequence: TGCAGTGCTAGAGAACCGTCCCTAGCGGAAGAGACCCAGTACTTC. Amino acid sequence: CSAREPSLAEETQYF.

In this sample, this clonotype turned up a few times. V is TRBV24-1 and J is TRBJ1-5, with D maybe TRBD1 (6 bases). CDR3 length equals 17 residues. Trimming took off 4 bases at V and 2 bases at J, with 17 bases between the two ends. Germline CDR1 is KGHDR and CDR2 is SFDVKD. CDR3 region: CATSDRTRGLGNQPQHF. CDR3 bases: TGTGCCACCAGTGACCGAACCAGGGGTCTTGGCAATCAGCCCCAGCATTTT.

There are many counts of this clonotype. The chain combines TRBV7-2 with TRBJ2-7, with TRBD2 matching 8 bases. The CDR3 is made up of 13 amino acids. Germline lookup yields CDR1 SGHTA and CDR2 FQGNSA. V shed 2 bases and J 4 bases; nucleotides not matched to a gene: 1. This chain's CDR3 is CASSLSGSYEQYF. DNA of the CDR3: TGTGCCAGCAGCTTAAGCGGGAGTTACGAGCAGTACTTC.

This clonotype was seen ten or more times. The V and J genes are TRBV18 and TRBJ2-3; 14 bases fit TRBD2. The germline gives CDR1 KGHSH, CDR2 LQKENI. This CDR3 has 16 residues. After removal of 2 bases from V and 3 bases from J, the junction contained 1 base not matched to a gene. The CDR3 spells CASSPRLAGGTDTQYF. The CDR3 bases are TGTGCCAGCTCACCAAGACTAGCGGGGGGGACAGATACGCAGTATTTT.

This clonotype was seen many times. The V and J genes are TRBV4-2 and TRBJ1-2; no reliable D call. This CDR3 comprises 14 residues. Trimming removed 4 bases from V and 3 bases from J, with 12 bases in between. The V gene's germline CDR1 is LGHNA and CDR2 YNFKEQ. CDR3 bases: TGTGCCAGCAGCCTATACGGGCCGGACTATGGCTACACCTTC. It is translated as CASSLYGPDYGYTF.

Many counts were recorded for this clonotype. The CDR3, as DNA: TGCGCCAGCACCCACCGCCAGAACACCGGGGAGCTGTTTTTT. Translation: CASTHRQNTGELFF. J is TRBJ2-2 and V is TRBV4-1, with no clear D. V lost 7 bases and J lost 1, with 10 bases in between. CDR1 is MGHRA and CDR2 is YSYEKL in the germline V gene. There are 14 residues in the CDR3.

The sample holds many counts of this clonotype. CDR3: CASSLVGGRSYGYTF. CDR3 bases: TGTGCCAGCAGCTTGGTTGGGGGAAGGTCCTATGGCTACACCTTC. The V and J genes are TRBV5-5 and TRBJ1-2; possible D gene TRBD1, 5 bases. Trimming took off 0 bases at V and 4 bases at J, with 13 bases between the two ends. CDR1 and CDR2 (germline): SGHKS, YYEKEE (reference sequence). The CDR3 is 15 residues long.

This clonotype was seen at least ten times. The chain combines TRBV5-1 with TRBJ2-6; 7 bases are a match to TRBD2. Germline values: CDR1 SGHRS, CDR2 YFSETQ. The trim removed 7 bases at V and 0 bases at J, leaving 7 bases unmatched. The CDR3 runs 16 residues. CDR3 in amino acids: CASGGGSSSGANVLTF. CDR3 nucleotides: TGCGCCAGCGGGGGGGGGTCGAGCTCTGGGGCCAACGTCCTGACTTTC.

V usage is TRBV5-1 and J usage is TRBJ2-3; 11 bases are a match to TRBD2. V gave up 2 bases and J gave up 3 bases; unmatched junction bases: 2. The germline V gene encodes CDR1 SGHRS and CDR2 YFSETQ. This CDR3 spans 15 amino acids. The CDR3 loop reads CASSFSGGATDTQYF. The CDR3, as DNA: TGCGCCAGCAGCTTTAGCGGGGGGGCGACAGATACGCAGTATTTT.

Notes on this clonotype: A much bigger clone sits one base away, suggesting this may be a read error. The V gene is TRBV7-9, the J gene TRBJ2-7; the D gene is possibly TRBD2 (5 bases). Germline lookup yields CDR1 SEHNR and CDR2 FQNEAQ (reference sequence). This CDR3 region has 14 residues. V was trimmed by 0 bases and J by 2 bases, leaving 8 bases between them. The CDR3 protein is CASSLAGEAYEQYF. The CDR3 nucleotides are TGTGCCAGCAGCTTAGCGGGAGAGGCCTACGAGCAGTACTTC.

Turning to this clonotype: Just one base apart from a much larger clone, this may be a read error. The chain recombines TRBV20-1 with TRBJ2-3; 9 nucleotides agree with TRBD2. Germline CDR1 and CDR2: DFQATT and SNEGSKA (reference sequence). The V segment lost 6 bases and the J segment 4 bases; nucleotides outside the gene matches: 17. The CDR3 sequence is 17 residues long. The CDR3 nucleotides are TGCAGTGCGCTAGGCAGGGCTAGCGGGGCCAACCCAGATACGCAGTATTTT. Protein product: CSALGRASGANPDTQYF.

The V gene is TRBV27, the J gene TRBJ1-5; D may be TRBD1 (6 bases). Germline V lookup: CDR1 MNHEY, CDR2 SMNVEV (reference sequence). Trimming took off 6 bases at V and 0 bases at J, with 27 bases between the two ends. CDR3 length: 20 amino acids. The chain's CDR3 is CASRPWAPRTVKYSNQPQHF. In DNA, the CDR3 is TGTGCCAGCAGACCCTGGGCCCCGCGGACAGTTAAATATAGCAATCAGCCCCAGCATTTT.

In its sample, this clonotype was seen many times. The chain joins TRBV5-1 to TRBJ2-3, with TRBD2 matching 8 bases. Per germline, CDR1 SGHRS and CDR2 YFSETQ. Losses at the gene ends were 0 bases for V and 3 bases for J; bases not matched to a gene: 3. The CDR3 length is 15 residues. The CDR3 protein is CASSLVGRVTDTQYF. In nucleotides, the CDR3 is TGCGCCAGCAGCTTGGTCGGGAGGGTGACAGATACGCAGTATTTT.

This clonotype was detected ten times or more. The CDR3 DNA reads as TGTGCCATCAGTGAGTCCCCCGGACAACCCCCTGGGGCCTACGAGCAGTACTTC. Translating it yields CAISESPGQPPGAYEQYF. The V call is TRBV10-3, the J call TRBJ2-7; D is perhaps TRBD1 (5 bases). This CDR3 is built from 18 residues. CDR1 is ENHRY, CDR2 SYGVKD, per germline. V lost 0 bases and J 2 bases, leaving 20 bases between the germline ends.

CDR3 DNA sequence: TGTGCCAACAGCTCACCCTCCGGGCGAAACACCATATATTTT. Translation: CANSSPSGRNTIYF. J is TRBJ1-3 and V is TRBV12-3 or TRBV12-4, with no clear D. The CDR3 is 14 residues long. Trimming removed 10 bases at V and 5 bases at J, with 18 bases between.

This clonotype was found many times. The chain uses TRBV6-1 and TRBJ1-6; 8 bases map to TRBD1. This CDR3 has 14 residues. Germline assignment: CDR1 MNHNS and CDR2 SASEGT. The V segment lost 6 bases and the J segment 8 bases; nucleotides outside the gene matches: 6. In nucleotides, the CDR3 is TGTGCCAGCAGCGTTTACAGGGGGGATTCACCCCTCCACTTT. Translated: CASSVYRGDSPLHF.

In its sample, this clonotype was seen many times. The rearrangement joins TRBV28 to TRBJ1-3; D might be TRBD1 (6 bases). The CDR3 has 18 residues. V shed 6 bases and J shed 3 bases, with 24 bases lying between them. Germline lookup yields CDR1 MDHEN and CDR2 SYDVKM. The CDR3 DNA is TGTGCCAGCAGCCGCATAATCGCGAACAGGGTGGGTGGAAACACCATATATTTT. Translation: CASSRIIANRVGGNTIYF.

There are many counts of this clonotype. CDR3 loop: CSAFSGASSYNEQFF. CDR3 bases: TGCAGTGCTTTCTCAGGGGCCAGCTCCTACAATGAGCAGTTCTTC. The V gene is TRBV20-1, the J gene TRBJ2-1, with TRBD1 as a possible D gene (6 bases). The V gene's germline CDR1 is DFQATT and CDR2 SNEGSKA (reference sequence). The CDR3 spans 15 residues. V lost 5 bases, J lost 0 bases, and 14 bases lay in between.

This clonotype was seen ten or more times. The rearrangement joins TRBV5-1 to TRBJ2-3; D ambiguous. CDR1 is SGHRS and CDR2 is YFSETQ in the germline V gene. The length of the CDR3 is 13 residues. Trimming cost V 2 bases and J 4 bases, with 8 bases left between them. CDR3 region: CASSFSRADTQYF. The CDR3 nucleotides read TGCGCCAGCAGCTTCAGCAGAGCAGATACGCAGTATTTT.